These 12 T cell receptor beta chains came from one sample sequenced in a study of somatic mutations in cytotoxic T cells in rheumatoid arthritis. Assay used: immunoSEQ multiplex PCR; TCRdb lists only in-frame clones, some missing. The data show fewer than 20,000 clones, more than 75% seen once. The sample comprised CD8+ T cells sorted from blood. The receptor set was obtained from a woman between 50 and 59 years old with rheumatoid arthritis.

This chain uses TRBV6-6 with TRBJ1-1; 8 bases align to TRBD1. CDR1 and CDR2 from the germline V gene are MNHNY and SVGAGI (reference sequence). There are 15 residues in the CDR3. Trimming cost V 7 bases and J 3 bases; bases outside gene matches: 10. CDR3 DNA: TGTGCCAGCAACCTACTTCCGGACAGGGACACTGAAGCTTTCTTT. Translation: CASNLLPDRDTEAFF.

CDR3 sequence: CASSDWGQGDQPQHF. CDR3 sequence (DNA): TGTGCCAGCAGTGACTGGGGACAGGGCGACCAGCCCCAGCATTTT. The chain is built from TRBV25-1 and TRBJ1-5, with 9 bases matching TRBD1. The CDR3 loop spans 15 amino acids. The J segment lost 7 bases and the V segment lost 3 bases, leaving 7 bases of the junction unmatched. Germline-derived CDR1 and CDR2 are MGHDK and SYGVNS.

The rearrangement joins TRBV7-2 to TRBJ2-3, with 7 bases identical to TRBD2. The CDR3 extends over 14 amino acids. V gave up 3 bases and J gave up 1 base; unmatched junction bases: 1. Germline CDR1 reads SGHTA; CDR2 reads FQGNSA. The CDR3, as DNA: TGTGCCAGCAGCTTTACTAGCGGCACAGATACGCAGTATTTT. Protein product: CASSFTSGTDTQYF.

The chain combines TRBV9 with TRBJ2-5; TRBD2 might be the D (6 bases). The length of the CDR3 is 17 residues. The germline V and J ends were trimmed by 0 bases and 7 bases, with 22 bases remaining between them. Looked up from germline, CDR1 is SGDLS and CDR2 is YYNGEE. The CDR3: CASSVADIAAPRVTQYF. In DNA form, the CDR3 reads TGTGCCAGCAGCGTAGCTGACATAGCGGCTCCGAGGGTGACCCAGTACTTC.

The J gene is TRBJ2-1, the V gene TRBV9, with TRBD2 matching 8 bases. V was pared by 0 bases and J by 3 bases, with 2 bases of the junction left unmatched. The CDR3 is 15 amino acids. Germline V gives CDR1 SGDLS, CDR2 YYNGEE. For the CDR3, the DNA is TGTGCCAGCAGCGTAGGCAGCGGGAGCTACAATGAGCAGTTCTTC. Residues: CASSVGSGSYNEQFF.

This clone appeared once. The chain recombines TRBV2 with TRBJ1-2; D is unresolved. The germline V gene has CDR1 SNHLY and CDR2 FYNNEI. Trimming stripped 0 bases from V and 5 bases from J, with 16 bases between. The CDR3 has 16 residues. CDR3 bases: TGTGCCAGCAGTGAAGCGATCGGGTCGGATCTATATGGCTACACCTTC. Amino acids: CASSEAIGSDLYGYTF.

This clone was recorded only once. The V call is TRBV5-6, the J call TRBJ1-1, with D unresolved. The V and J ends lost 0 bases and 0 bases respectively, with 9 bases between them. CDR3 length equals 15 residues. The germline gives CDR1 SGHDT, CDR2 YYEEEE. As DNA, the CDR3 is TGTGCCAGCAGCTTGGATGGCGGAATGAACACTGAAGCTTTCTTT. The encoded protein is CASSLDGGMNTEAFF.

The chain joins TRBV2 to TRBJ1-5, with 8 bases aligning to TRBD1. There are 16 residues in the CDR3. V was pared by 4 bases and J by 6 bases, with 11 bases of the junction left unmatched. CDR1 SNHLY and CDR2 FYNNEI come from the germline V gene. CDR3 bases: TGTGCCAGCAGTGGGGGCCAGGGGGCGCTTGGTCAGCCCCAGCATTTT. Protein: CASSGGQGALGQPQHF.

The chain joins TRBV7-7 to TRBJ2-1; the match to TRBD2 covers 11 bases. The CDR3 runs to 15 residues. Germline CDR1 SSHAT, CDR2 FNYEAQ (reference sequence). Trimming removed 8 bases from V and 2 bases from J; junction bases left unmatched: 5. The CDR3 DNA reads TGTGCCAGCTCCATAGCGGGGGGGCCCTACAATGAGCAGTTCTTC. Amino acids: CASSIAGGPYNEQFF.

This chain connects TRBV28 to TRBJ1-1, with a weak D call TRBD1 (6 bases). Germline assignment: CDR1 MDHEN and CDR2 SYDVKM. The V and J ends lost 0 bases and 1 base respectively, with 9 bases between them. This CDR3 has 15 residues. CDR3 DNA: TGTGCCAGCAGTTTATGGGGGGCCCCGAACACTGAAGCTTTCTTT. It codes for CASSLWGAPNTEAFF.

The chain employs TRBV12-5 and TRBJ2-2, with D hard to call. The germline V gene has CDR1 LGHNT and CDR2 FRNRAP. Trimming stripped 3 bases from V and 6 bases from J, with 11 bases between. The CDR3 loop spans 14 amino acids. CDR3 region: CASGFISAPGELFF. The DNA of the CDR3 is TGTGCTAGTGGTTTTATTTCGGCGCCCGGGGAGCTGTTTTTT.

The rearrangement links TRBV2 to TRBJ2-7; no clear D. This CDR3 region has 14 residues. The germline CDR1 and CDR2 sequences are SNHLY and FYNNEI. V was pared by 1 base and J by 0 bases, with 7 bases between. In DNA form, the CDR3 reads TGTGCCAGCAGTGAAGGGGCCAGCTCCTACGAGCAGTACTTC. This encodes CASSEGASSYEQYF.